A single sample gave rise to the 12 T cell receptor beta chains below, sequenced in a study of T-cell memory formation after mild COVID-19. TCRdb used MiXCR to reprocess the 5' RACE reads, holding one entry per CDR3 protein. The repertoire holds some 40,000 distinct CDR3 sequences, with roughly 9.8% as singletons. Input material: PBMCs or a T cell subset sorted from them (not recorded which). The receptor source for this set is an adult woman who had mild COVID-19 (a few samples of this study predate the infection). Cell type and time point are not known.

A few counts support this clonotype. The chain uses TRBV3-1 and TRBJ2-1; 7 bases match TRBD2. The germline V gene has CDR1 LGHDT and CDR2 YNNKEL (reference sequence). There are 18 residues in the CDR3. The V and J ends lost 0 bases and 7 bases, in that order; junction bases with no gene match: 15. The CDR3 DNA sequence: TGTGCCAGCAGCCAAGATTGGGGAGGATGGCGGGGGTTTAATGAGCAGTTCTTC. It specifies CASSQDWGGWRGFNEQFF.

J is TRBJ1-2 and V is TRBV6-4, with D possibly matching TRBD1 (5 bases). The CDR3 is 10 residues long. Between the trimmed V and J ends, which lost 6 bases and 8 bases, there was a span of 7 bases. Germline V lookup: CDR1 MRHNA, CDR2 SNTAGT. This chain's CDR3 is CASRWTGYTF. The CDR3 coding sequence is TGTGCCAGCAGATGGACAGGCTACACCTTC.

This sequence joins TRBV4-1 and TRBJ1-2, with D hard to call. V shed 2 bases and J shed 2 bases, with 12 bases lying between them. The CDR3 loop spans 15 amino acids. Germline V lookup: CDR1 MGHRA, CDR2 YSYEKL. The CDR3: CASSQLFPRNYGYTF. The CDR3 region has the DNA TGCGCCAGCAGCCAACTTTTCCCCCGAAACTATGGCTACACCTTC.

This clonotype was seen a handful of times. The J gene is TRBJ1-2, the V gene TRBV7-8; no clear D gene. Trimming stripped 1 base from V and 2 bases from J, with 8 bases between. Germline CDR1 reads SGHVS; CDR2 reads FQNEAQ. CDR3 length: 14 amino acids. CDR3 coding DNA: TGTGCCAGCAGCTTAGGGACGAGGAACTATGGCTACACCTTC. This codes for CASSLGTRNYGYTF. Full variable domain (remainder filled in from reference TRBV7-8 and TRBJ1-2): GAGVSQSPRYKVAKRGQDVALRCDPISGHVSLFWYQQALGQGPEFLTYFQNEAQLDKSGLPSDRFFAERPEGSVSTLKIQRTQQEDSAVYLCASSLGTRNYGYTFGSGTRLTVV.

As concerns this clonotype: As the CDR3 is not closed by the conserved phenylalanine or tryptophan, this likely results from a read error. The chain uses TRBV5-6 and TRBJ1-4; D is possibly TRBD1 (5 bases). The length of the CDR3 is 15 residues. Germline V gives CDR1 SGHDT, CDR2 YYEEEE. Trimming took off 4 bases at V and 7 bases at J, with 17 bases between the two ends. The CDR3 sequence is CASSAFRANGEKLFY. The CDR3, as DNA: TGTGCCAGCAGCGCGTTCAGGGCGAATGGTGAAAAACTGTTTTAT.

Many counts were recorded for this clonotype. CDR3 residues: CASSSWAYEQYF. In DNA, the CDR3 is TGTGCCAGCAGTTCCTGGGCCTACGAGCAGTACTTC. This chain connects TRBV6-5 to TRBJ2-7; D uncertain. The CDR3 has 12 residues. Between the trimmed V and J ends, which lost 4 bases and 2 bases, there was a span of 6 bases. In germline, CDR1 is MNHEY, CDR2 SVGAGI.

The chain recombines TRBV19 with TRBJ2-5; D uncertain. Per germline, CDR1 LNHDA and CDR2 SQIVND (reference sequence). This CDR3 spans 15 amino acids. The ends were cut back, 1 base at V and 3 bases at J, with 12 bases in the middle. CDR3 bases: TGTGCCAGTAGTATAGCGGGCAGGCAGAAAGAGACCCAGTACTTC. Amino acids: CASSIAGRQKETQYF.

This clonotype showed up many times. The rearrangement joins TRBV15 to TRBJ2-5; D not resolved. This CDR3 spans 12 amino acids. In germline, CDR1 is LNHNV, CDR2 YYDKDF (reference sequence). The ends were cut back, 0 bases at V and 5 bases at J, with 4 bases in the middle. CDR3 region: CATSRDAETQYF. The CDR3 DNA reads as TGTGCCACCAGCAGAGATGCGGAGACCCAGTACTTC.

This clonotype has only a few counts. V usage is TRBV5-1 and J usage is TRBJ2-3; TRBD2 is a possible D gene (5 bases). Germline CDR1 reads SGHRS; CDR2 reads YFSETQ. The germline V and J ends were trimmed by 3 bases and 0 bases, with 5 bases remaining between them. The CDR3 totals 13 residues. The CDR3 protein is CASSWTSTDTQYF. DNA for the CDR3: TGCGCCAGCAGCTGGACTAGCACAGATACGCAGTATTTT.

In its sample, this clonotype was seen many times. The chain couples TRBV6-2 or TRBV6-3 to TRBJ1-2, with D perhaps TRBD1 (6 bases). The V end lost 5 bases, the J end lost 8 bases, and 15 bases lay between the germline ends. This CDR3 has 13 amino acids. The germline CDR1 and CDR2 sequences are MNHEY and SVGEGT. Here the CDR3 reads CASSADRGHGYTF. The DNA of the CDR3 is TGTGCCAGCAGTGCGGACCGGGGGCACGGCTACACCTTC.

This chain connects TRBV7-2 to TRBJ2-1; weak D call: TRBD1 (5 bases). The CDR3 covers 14 residues. The germline V and J ends were trimmed by 3 bases and 9 bases, with 15 bases remaining between them. Germline V gene sequence: CDR1 SGHTA, CDR2 FQGNSA. The CDR3 DNA sequence: TGTGCCAGCAGCTTCAGGGTTTCGGGTCCTGAGCAGTTCTTC. Its translation is CASSFRVSGPEQFF.

The chain has TRBV2 and TRBJ1-2, with D perhaps TRBD1 (6 bases). Germline loops: CDR1 SNHLY, CDR2 FYNNEI. The CDR3 has 15 amino acids. Trimming removed 2 bases at V and 3 bases at J, with 13 bases between. CDR3: CASSETPGAYYGYTF. DNA for the CDR3: TGTGCCAGCAGTGAAACGCCGGGGGCCTACTATGGCTACACCTTC.